This T cell receptor beta chain was recorded in a study of T cell repertoires in cytomegalovirus infection. TCRdb passed the reads through MiXCR, listing each CDR3 protein once. The repertoire has 650,000 to 850,000 distinct CDR3 sequences, 25% to 30% of them found once; the top ten carry around 13%. CDR1 is LNHDA, CDR2 SQIVND, per germline (reference sequence). The CDR3 length is 14 residues. The V and J ends lost 7 bases and 5 bases respectively, with 15 bases between them. Remarks on this clonotype: Its antigen is currently unknown.

This chain links TRBV19 with TRBJ1-5, with D hard to call. This sequence was found in a human donor in good health (CMV status not recorded). Some clones in this sample may be carry-over from other donors' samples. Here the sequenced sample was cultured CD8+ T cells from PBMCs, taken from culture after CMV antigen stimulation. CDR3 DNA sequence: TGTGCCAGTACCAAGCGGGGTGATCATCAGCCCCAGCATTTT. Protein product: CASTKRGDHQPQHF.